One and the same sample provided the 18 T cell receptor beta chains below, sequenced in a study of T cells expressing NK-cell markers. TCRdb processed the 5' RACE reads again and assigns one entry to each CDR3 protein, with no DNA. The listing contains tens of thousands of distinct CDR3 sequences. Material for sequencing was blood T cells: a sorted CD56 or NKG2C T cell subset, CD4+ or CD8+ T cells, or bulk PBMC T cells (not recorded which). The source of these receptors is a woman aged 18 to 75 in good health.

V usage is TRBV4-1 and J usage is TRBJ2-5; the TCRdb D gene call, TRBD1, has no DNA to confirm it. The CDR3 consists of 14 residues. The germline CDR1 and CDR2 sequences are MGHRA and YSYEKL. CDR3 sequence reads: CASSREIPGETQYF.

V is TRBV29-1 and J is TRBJ2-7; TCRdb designates TRBD1, a call that cannot be tested without DNA. The CDR3 consists of 15 residues. The V gene's germline CDR1 is SQVTM and CDR2 ANQGSEA. CDR3 sequence reads: CSVLTPDRGAYEQYF.

The chain combines TRBV27 with TRBJ2-1; TCRdb calls TRBD1, which cannot be checked without DNA. This CDR3 region has 12 residues. CDR1 MNHEY and CDR2 SMNVEV come from the germline V gene (reference sequence). The CDR3 region is CATAPGNNEQFF.

V usage is TRBV2 and J usage is TRBJ1-5. CDR3 length equals 14 residues. Per the germline V gene, CDR1 is SNHLY and CDR2 is FYNNEI. CDR3 loop: CASSERSNNQPQHF.

The chain carries TRBV5-5 and TRBJ2-7; the TCRdb D gene call, TRBD1, has no DNA to confirm it. From germline, CDR1 is SGHKS and CDR2 YYEKEE (reference sequence). The length of the CDR3 is 14 residues. CDR3 region: CASTTGQGAYEQYF.

This chain uses TRBV10-3 with TRBJ1-2; there is no DNA to check the TCRdb D call of TRBD1. CDR3 length: 13 amino acids. Germline CDR1 ENHRY, CDR2 SYGVKD. Here the CDR3 reads CAISEGGGAGYTF.

The chain joins TRBV5-5 to TRBJ1-1; TCRdb picks TRBD1, but there is no DNA to check that call. In germline, CDR1 is SGHKS, CDR2 YYEKEE (reference sequence). The CDR3 has 17 residues. The CDR3 loop reads CASSSTPGTGAHTEAFF.

The V and J genes are TRBV4-1 and TRBJ2-3; TCRdb returns TRBD2, unconfirmable since there is no DNA. CDR1 and CDR2 (germline): MGHRA, YSYEKL. The CDR3 consists of 14 residues. CDR3 in amino acids: CASSQVEGLDTQYF.

This rearrangement joins TRBV7-3 to TRBJ2-5. The CDR3 runs to 15 residues. Germline V gene lookup returns CDR1 SGHTA and CDR2 FQGTGA. The CDR3 protein is CASSLRPGDQETQYF.

The V gene is TRBV9, the J gene TRBJ2-3. Per germline, CDR1 SGDLS and CDR2 YYNGEE. This CDR3 has 14 amino acids. CDR3 loop: CASSVAGSTDTQYF.

The chain employs TRBV5-1 and TRBJ1-2. From germline, CDR1 is SGHRS and CDR2 YFSETQ. The CDR3 runs 15 residues. CDR3 sequence reads: CASSLEGRLAHGYTF.

The rearrangement links TRBV7-9 to TRBJ2-2; TCRdb indicates TRBD1, and absent DNA this call remains unverified. Germline V gives CDR1 SEHNR, CDR2 FQNEAQ (reference sequence). The CDR3 contains 14 residues. The CDR3 reads CASSSGQGAGELFF.

The J gene is TRBJ1-3, the V gene TRBV29-1; there is no DNA to check the TCRdb D call of TRBD1. CDR1 and CDR2 (germline): SQVTM, ANQGSEA. The CDR3 totals 16 residues. The CDR3 sequence: CSVEDPRGRRGNTIYF.

The chain carries TRBV28 and TRBJ1-5; the TRBD1 assignment by TCRdb is unverifiable without DNA. Germline lookup yields CDR1 MDHEN and CDR2 SYDVKM. The CDR3 contains 16 residues. CDR3 in amino acids: CASRPGQGFGNQPQHF.

The rearrangement links TRBV11-1 to TRBJ2-7; the TCRdb D gene call, TRBD2, has no DNA to confirm it. The CDR3 loop spans 15 amino acids. Germline CDR1 is SGHAT and CDR2 is FQDESV (reference sequence). The CDR3 spells CASELGGGASYEQYF.

The rearrangement uses TRBV29-1 and TRBJ1-1; TCRdb selects TRBD1, and the lack of DNA leaves this call unchecked. The CDR3 spans 12 residues. Germline CDR1 reads SQVTM; CDR2 reads ANQGSEA. The CDR3 loop reads CSVRTGGTEAFF.

The V call is TRBV4-1, the J call TRBJ2-7; the D call of TRBD1 rests on TCRdb alone, since no DNA is present to check it. This CDR3 is built from 17 residues. Germline CDR1 MGHRA, CDR2 YSYEKL. CDR3 sequence: CASSHTPGQGSSYEQYF.

The V gene is TRBV6-4, the J gene TRBJ2-1. Germline CDR1 and CDR2: MRHNA and SNTAGT. This CDR3 is built from 13 residues. The CDR3 sequence is CASSDADWSEQFF.